These T cell receptor beta chains were read from a single sample in a study of cytomegalovirus exposure and HLA in healthy donors. TCRdb keeps only in-frame clones here, not all; method: immunoSEQ multiplex PCR. Among around 150,000 clones, approximately 75% were seen once, and the ten largest hold 2% to 2.5%. Sequencing was carried out using PBMCs. Every receptor here comes from a man aged 50-60 years in good health and CMV-seropositive. CDR3s include the opening cysteine and the closing phenylalanine or tryptophan. D genes are given only for firm matches. The size field is filled for only some rows; it gives once, few, many or a size class.

cdr3_length	clone_size	j_call	v_call	d_call	cdr3_aa	cdr3_nt
14	few	TRBJ1-4	TRBV7-9	TRBD1	CASSWGQGDEKLFF	TGTGCCAGCAGCTGGGGACAGGGCGACGAAAAACTGTTTTTT
16	-	TRBJ1-3	TRBV4-3	TRBD1	CASSPRDRETGNTIYF	TGCGCCAGCAGCCCCCGGGACAGGGAAACCGGAAACACCATATATTTT
17	-	TRBJ2-5	TRBV11-2	TRBD2	CASSSGTSGGRQETQYF	TGTGCCAGCAGCTCGGGGACTAGCGGGGGCCGTCAAGAGACCCAGTACTTC
12	few	TRBJ1-2	TRBV10-3	TRBD1	CAIQGASYGYTF	TGTGCCATACAGGGGGCGAGCTATGGCTACACCTTC
16	-	TRBJ1-5	TRBV7-8	-	CASSLVSWASNQPQHF	TGTGCCAGCAGCTTAGTATCTTGGGCGAGCAATCAGCCCCAGCATTTT
18	-	TRBJ1-4	TRBV7-9	TRBD1	CASSSTSLRTGGVEKLFF	TGTGCCAGCAGCTCTACCTCCCTTCGGACAGGGGGTGTCGAAAAACTGTTTTTT
15	-	TRBJ2-2	TRBV6-5	TRBD2	CASSQASGGTGELFF	TGTGCCAGCAGTCAGGCTAGCGGGGGGACCGGGGAGCTGTTTTTT
15	-	TRBJ1-2	TRBV7-8	-	CASSLNRANYYGYTF	TGTGCCAGCAGCTTGAACAGGGCGAACTACTATGGCTACACCTTC
18	few	TRBJ2-5	TRBV4-3	TRBD2	CASSPRGLAGGLQETQYF	TGCGCCAGCAGCCCCCGAGGACTAGCGGGGGGACTGCAAGAGACCCAGTACTTC
13	-	TRBJ1-1	TRBV28	-	CASSRKGVVNAFF	TGTGCCAGCAGCCGCAAGGGGGTAGTCAACGCTTTCTTT
18	few	TRBJ2-4	TRBV9	TRBD2	CASSVEEGVAGVKNIQYF	TGTGCCAGCAGCGTAGAGGAGGGAGTAGCGGGGGTGAAAAACATTCAGTACTTC
14	-	TRBJ1-2	TRBV5-1	-	CASSLWEQGHGYTF	TGCGCCAGCAGCTTGTGGGAACAGGGCCATGGCTACACCTTC
12	few	TRBJ2-7	TRBV5-5	-	CASSSGFYEQYF	TGTGCCAGCAGCTCAGGGTTTTACGAGCAGTACTTC
13	-	TRBJ2-7	TRBV11-2	-	CASSLSRTYEQYF	TGTGCCAGCAGCTTATCTAGGACCTACGAGCAGTACTTC
16	-	TRBJ2-2	TRBV28	TRBD2	CASRPRLAGSTGELFF	TGTGCCAGCAGGCCTCGACTAGCGGGATCAACCGGGGAGCTGTTTTTT
15	-	TRBJ2-1	TRBV19	TRBD2	CASSITAGGSNEQFF	TGTGCCAGTAGTATTACCGCGGGGGGGAGCAATGAGCAGTTCTTC
15	-	TRBJ1-4	TRBV9	TRBD1	CASSSTGGGGEKLFF	TGTGCCAGCAGCTCCACAGGGGGCGGCGGTGAAAAACTGTTTTTT